This T cell receptor beta chain is from a study of OX40 agonist ivuxolimab in advanced cancers. Looking at the study overall: The costimulatory receptor OX40 (CD134) was targeted by ivuxolimab, a fully human IgG2 agonistic monoclonal antibody. Intravenous ivuxolimab was administered to patients every 2 weeks at six dose levels: 0.01, 0.1, 0.3, 1.5, 3 and 10 mg/kg. Of the roughly 50 dose-escalation patients, hepatocellular carcinoma was present in approximately 20, melanoma in roughly 15, renal cell carcinoma in 9 and head and neck cancer in 9. In the dose-escalation cohort, approximately 82% of patients were male, and the mean age was 60 years with a range of roughly 20 to 85. Prior anti-PD-1, anti-PD-L1 or anti-CTLA-4 therapy was permitted, and approximately 40% of dose-escalation patients had received checkpoint inhibitors. Partial responses occurred in three dose-escalation patients, of whom one had hepatocellular carcinoma and two had cutaneous melanoma. Peripheral TCRbeta sequencing aimed to test whether ivuxolimab altered TCR sequence diversity and caused clonal T-cell expansion. The paper covers the monotherapy dose-escalation part of the phase I ivuxolimab trial, which included N ≈ 50 patients. Broader findings and caveats from the paper: Which antigens the clonally expanded peripheral T cells were specific for was not determined. Low levels of normalized T-cell clonal expansion were also shown by some nonresponding patients. After ivuxolimab, more expanded clones were found on average in CD8+ T cells than in CD4+ T cells. Partial responders in the 0.1-3.0 mg/kg groups had among the lowest normalized peripheral clonal expansion, especially among CD8+ T cells. At doses from 0.1 to 3.0 mg/kg, clonal expansion was seen in both CD4+ and CD8+ blood T cells between baseline and week 6.

The CDR1 and CDR2 encoded by the germline V gene are MNHNS and SASEGT. Ends trimmed: V by 10 bases, J by 5 bases; bases unmatched to a gene: 5. The CDR3 spans 11 residues, from the cysteine through the phenylalanine. Left in the record is the CDR3 DNA by itself, 33 bases read in frame from the first base. Genomic DNA was extracted from sorted cells for sequencing of the TCRbeta CDR3 region. TCRbeta CDR3 regions were sequenced using the immunoSEQ Assay. TCRdb mirrors the immuneACCESS table, restricted to in-frame sequences. Some clones are absent from its copies; in checked studies, under half trace to an unresolved V gene, and the reason for the others is unknown. For this sample there are tens of thousands of clones; around nine tenths appear just once. The ten largest clones represent less than 30% of the sample. Details on this clone: Its antigen is not yet known. Base qualities were left out, and no much larger clone turns up one base away.

The trial excluded patients who had a history of autoimmune disease or were on systemic immunosuppression. Peripheral blood for TCR sequencing was drawn from every dose cohort at baseline, at cycle 4 day 1 and at cycle 7 day 1. The samples were taken from a phase I, first-in-human, multicenter, open-label dose-escalation trial of ivuxolimab. Adults with locally advanced or metastatic melanoma, renal cell, hepatocellular, or head and neck squamous cell carcinoma were enrolled in the trial. Before TCR sequencing, CD4+ T cells and CD8+ T cells from peripheral blood were sorted into separate populations.

This receptor was obtained from an adult with an advanced solid tumor such as melanoma, head and neck, liver or kidney cancer. The rearranged segments are TRBV6-1 and TRBJ2-7; TRBD1 fits 7 bases in the junction. Material: CD4+ or CD8+ T cells sorted from blood, obtained in a trial of the OX40 agonist ivuxolimab. The CDR3 reads as follows: CATQTGNEQYF. The bases read TGTGCCACCCAGACAGGGAACGAGCAGTACTTC.